The clone carrying this T cell receptor beta chain was seen only once. Its matching antigen is unknown. Healthy bone marrow donors made up the donor group. This entry is derived from a study of cytomegalovirus exposure and HLA in healthy donors. Trimming cost V 5 bases and J 2 bases, with 7 bases left between them. Per the germline V gene, CDR1 is MGHRA and CDR2 is YSYEKL. The length of the CDR3 is 12 residues. General study findings and limits: TCR beta sequences reportedly predicted the HLA-A and HLA-B alleles of most subjects accurately.

With 60 Vbeta and 13 Jbeta primers, the PCR was carried out. The assay was immunoSEQ multiplex PCR, and TCRdb's table has in-frame clones only and misses some. Here the sample spans around 200,000 clones, 80% to 85% being singletons. What was sequenced was PBMCs. The V call is TRBV4-1, the J call TRBJ2-7, with a weak D call TRBD1 (5 bases). The source of this sequence is a man aged 40-55 years in good health and CMV-seropositive. The CDR3 sequence is CASSKGPYEQYF. CDR3 DNA sequence: TGCGCCAGCAGCAAGGGGCCCTACGAGCAGTACTTC.